The 2 T cell receptor beta chains reported below all come from one sample, sequenced in a study of cytomegalovirus exposure and HLA in healthy donors. Using immunoSEQ multiplex PCR, the repertoire was profiled, and TCRdb retains in-frame clones only, with some absent. The data hold tens of thousands of clones, with 84% observed a single time. Sequencing used PBMCs. The receptors were sampled from a woman younger than 35 in good health and CMV-seropositive.

The chain uses TRBV2 and TRBJ2-3; 8 bases align to TRBD2. From germline, CDR1 is SNHLY and CDR2 FYNNEI. The CDR3 covers 17 residues. V lost 3 bases and J lost 1; bases outside the gene matches: 9. CDR3: CASSDGASGLGTDTQYF. The CDR3, as DNA: TGTGCCAGCAGTGATGGGGCCTCGGGACTAGGCACAGATACGCAGTATTTT.

The chain is built from TRBV29-1 and TRBJ1-1; D call uncertain. The V end lost 0 bases, the J end lost 7 bases, and 9 bases lay between the germline ends. Germline V gives CDR1 SQVTM, CDR2 ANQGSEA. The CDR3 runs 12 residues. This CDR3 is CSVEDGPGEAFF. CDR3 nucleotide sequence: TGCAGCGTTGAAGACGGTCCTGGTGAAGCTTTCTTT.